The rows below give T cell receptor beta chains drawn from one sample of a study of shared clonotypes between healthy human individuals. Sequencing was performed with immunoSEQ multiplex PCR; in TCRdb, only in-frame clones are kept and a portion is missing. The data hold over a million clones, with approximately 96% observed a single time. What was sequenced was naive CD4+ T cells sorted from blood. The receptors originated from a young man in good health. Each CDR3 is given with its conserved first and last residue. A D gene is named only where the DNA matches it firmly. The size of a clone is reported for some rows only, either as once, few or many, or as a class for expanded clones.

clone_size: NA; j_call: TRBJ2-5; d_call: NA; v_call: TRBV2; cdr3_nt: TGTGCCAGCAAGTTTGTAGGGGAAGAGACCCAGTACTTC; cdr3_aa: CASKFVGEETQYF
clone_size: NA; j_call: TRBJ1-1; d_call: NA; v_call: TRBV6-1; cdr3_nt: TGTGCCAGCGTTCCGGTGAACACTGAAGCTTTCTTT; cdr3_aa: CASVPVNTEAFF
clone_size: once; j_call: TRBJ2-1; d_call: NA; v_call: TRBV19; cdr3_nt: TGTGCCAGTAGTATTCTTGGAGTTAGTCACAATGAGCAGTTCTTC; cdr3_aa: CASSILGVSHNEQFF
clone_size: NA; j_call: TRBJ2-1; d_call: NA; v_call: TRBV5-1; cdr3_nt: TGCGCCAGCCAGACCGGGACTCCGGGCCATGAGCAGTTCTTC; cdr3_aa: CASQTGTPGHEQFF
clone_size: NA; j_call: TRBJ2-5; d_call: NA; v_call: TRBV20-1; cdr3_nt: TGCAGTGCTAGACGTCAAGAGACCCAGTACTTC; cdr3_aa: CSARRQETQYF
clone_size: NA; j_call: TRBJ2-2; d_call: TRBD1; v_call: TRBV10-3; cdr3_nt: TGTGCCATCAGGGGACAGGTGAACACCGGGGAGCTGTTTTTT; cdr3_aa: CAIRGQVNTGELFF
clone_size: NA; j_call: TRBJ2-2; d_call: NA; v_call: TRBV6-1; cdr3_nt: TGTGCCAGCAGTGAGGCCTCGTGGGCCGGGGAGCTGTTTTTT; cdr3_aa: CASSEASWAGELFF
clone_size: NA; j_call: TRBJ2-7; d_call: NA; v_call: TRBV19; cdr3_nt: TGTGCCAGTAGTATACAGTCAGGGCATCAATTCTACGAGCAGTACTTC; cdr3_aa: CASSIQSGHQFYEQYF
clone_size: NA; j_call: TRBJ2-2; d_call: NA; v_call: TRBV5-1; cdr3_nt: TGCGCCAGCAGCTATATCCCCGGGCCCCCGAACACCGGGGAGCTGTTTTTT; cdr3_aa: CASSYIPGPPNTGELFF
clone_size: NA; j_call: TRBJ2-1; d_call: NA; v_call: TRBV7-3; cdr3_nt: TGTGCCAGCGCTCAAGGAGGGAGAACACAACACAATGAGCAGTTCTTC; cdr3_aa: CASAQGGRTQHNEQFF
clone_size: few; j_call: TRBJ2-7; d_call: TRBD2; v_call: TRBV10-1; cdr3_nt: TGCGCCAGCAGTGAGAGCGGGAGGGCCTACGAGCAGTACTTC; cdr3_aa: CASSESGRAYEQYF
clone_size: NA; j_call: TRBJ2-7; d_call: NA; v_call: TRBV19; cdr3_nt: TGTGCCAGTAGTATAAGAGGGACCTACGAGCAGTACTTC; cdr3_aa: CASSIRGTYEQYF
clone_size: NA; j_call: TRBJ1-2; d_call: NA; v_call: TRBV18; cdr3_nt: TGTGCCAGCTCACCACCGTTTCGGGCAGGGGATGGCTACACCTTC; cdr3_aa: CASSPPFRAGDGYTF
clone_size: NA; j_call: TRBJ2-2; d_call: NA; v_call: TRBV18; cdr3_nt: TGTGCCAGCTCACCTAAGGAGTCCGGGGAGCTGTTTTTT; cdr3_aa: CASSPKESGELFF
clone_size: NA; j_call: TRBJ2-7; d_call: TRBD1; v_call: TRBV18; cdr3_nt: TGTGCCAGCTCACCAGGGACAGGGGGGCCCTACGAGCAGTACTTC; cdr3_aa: CASSPGTGGPYEQYF
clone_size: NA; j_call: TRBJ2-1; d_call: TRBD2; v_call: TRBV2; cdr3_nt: TGTGCCAGCAGTCCTAGCGGGTCCTACAATGAGCAGTTCTTC; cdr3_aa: CASSPSGSYNEQFF
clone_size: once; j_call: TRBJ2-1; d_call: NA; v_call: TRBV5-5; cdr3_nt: TGTGCCAGCAGCTTGCTCTTCGGACCCCATGAGTTCTTC; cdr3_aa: CASSLLFGPHEFF
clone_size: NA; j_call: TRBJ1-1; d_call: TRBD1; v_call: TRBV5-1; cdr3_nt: TGCGCCAGCAGCCTTACAGGGGTTTTCGGGCCGAACACTGAAGCTTTCTTT; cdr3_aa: CASSLTGVFGPNTEAFF
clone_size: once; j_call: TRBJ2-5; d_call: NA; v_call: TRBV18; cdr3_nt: TGTGCCAGCTCACCAGGTTTACAAGAGACCCAGTACTTC; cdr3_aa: CASSPGLQETQYF
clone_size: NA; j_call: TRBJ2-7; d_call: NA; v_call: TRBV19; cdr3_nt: TGTGCCAGTAGAAACCCCTCGGGGTCCTACGAGCAGTACTTC; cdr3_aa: CASRNPSGSYEQYF
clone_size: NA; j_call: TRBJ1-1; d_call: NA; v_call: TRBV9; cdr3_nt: TGTGCCAGCAGCGTAGTCGGGCAGGGTAGTGAAGCTTTCTTT; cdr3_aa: CASSVVGQGSEAFF
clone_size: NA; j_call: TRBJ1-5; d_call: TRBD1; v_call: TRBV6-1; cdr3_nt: TGTGCCAGCAGTGTGACAGGGTTTAGCAATCAGCCCCAGCATTTT; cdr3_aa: CASSVTGFSNQPQHF
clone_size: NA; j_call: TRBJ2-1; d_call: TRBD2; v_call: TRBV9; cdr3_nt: TGTGCCAGCAGCGGAACTAGCGGGAACTACAATGAGCAGTTCTTC; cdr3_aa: CASSGTSGNYNEQFF
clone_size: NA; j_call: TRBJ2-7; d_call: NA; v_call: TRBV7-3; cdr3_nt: TGTGCCAGCAGCGGGGGTGGCGAGCAGTACTTC; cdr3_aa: CASSGGGEQYF
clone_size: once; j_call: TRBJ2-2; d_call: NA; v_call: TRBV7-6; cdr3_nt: TGTGCCAGCGGCCGCAACAGGAAGGCGAACACCGGGGAGCTGTTTTTT; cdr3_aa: CASGRNRKANTGELFF
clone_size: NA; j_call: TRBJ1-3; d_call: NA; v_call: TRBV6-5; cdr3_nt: TGTGCCAGCAGTTACTCGCAGGGCCCCATATATTTT; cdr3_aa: CASSYSQGPIYF
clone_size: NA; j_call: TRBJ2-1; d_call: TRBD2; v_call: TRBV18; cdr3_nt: TGTGCCAGCTCCCTCTTTGGGACTAGCGGGAGGGTGCGCAATGAGCAGTTCTTC; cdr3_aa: CASSLFGTSGRVRNEQFF
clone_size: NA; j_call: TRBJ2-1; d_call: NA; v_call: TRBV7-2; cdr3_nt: TGTGCCAGCAGCTTACGGCTAGATTCTACACATGAGCAGTTCTTC; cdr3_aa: CASSLRLDSTHEQFF
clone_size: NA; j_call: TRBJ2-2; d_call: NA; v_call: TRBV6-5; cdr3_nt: TGTGCCAGCAGCCGCGTCGTGAACACCGGGGAGCTGTTTTTT; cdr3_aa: CASSRVVNTGELFF
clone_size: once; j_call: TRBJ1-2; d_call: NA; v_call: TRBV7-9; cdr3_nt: TGTGCCAGCAGCTTATTAAGGGCTGGATATGGCTACACCTTC; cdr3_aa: CASSLLRAGYGYTF
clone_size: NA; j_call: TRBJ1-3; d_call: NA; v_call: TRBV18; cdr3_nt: TGTGCCAGCTCACCACTTCTCAGGCCCTCTGGAAACACCATATATTTT; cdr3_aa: CASSPLLRPSGNTIYF
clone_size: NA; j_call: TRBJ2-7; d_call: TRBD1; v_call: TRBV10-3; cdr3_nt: TGTGCCATCAGTGACATGGTTTCAGGGGGCGAGTACGAGCAGTACTTC; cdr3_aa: CAISDMVSGGEYEQYF
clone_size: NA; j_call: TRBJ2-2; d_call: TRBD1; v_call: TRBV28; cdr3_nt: TGTGCCAGCAGTTTAAGACAGGGGCAGGGCACCGGGGAGCTGTTTTTT; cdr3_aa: CASSLRQGQGTGELFF
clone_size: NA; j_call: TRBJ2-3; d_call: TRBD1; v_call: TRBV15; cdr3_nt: TGTGCCACCAGCAGAGATAAGGCCAGGGGGCAAGATACGCAGTATTTT; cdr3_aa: CATSRDKARGQDTQYF
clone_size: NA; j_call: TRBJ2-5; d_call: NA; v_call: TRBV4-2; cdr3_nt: TGTGCCAGCAGCCAAGTGCAGGGGCGCGAAGAGACCCAGTACTTC; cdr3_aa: CASSQVQGREETQYF
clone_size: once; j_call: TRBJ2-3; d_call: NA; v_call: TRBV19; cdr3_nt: TGTGCCAGTAGTCTCCAAGTTATGGCGGGCACAGATACGCAGTATTTT; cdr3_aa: CASSLQVMAGTDTQYF
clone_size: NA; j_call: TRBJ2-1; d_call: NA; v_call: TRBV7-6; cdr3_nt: TGTGCCAGCAGCCTCGGGGATGAGCAGTTCTTC; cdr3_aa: CASSLGDEQFF
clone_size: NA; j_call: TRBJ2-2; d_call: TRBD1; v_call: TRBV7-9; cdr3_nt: TGTGCCGGCAGGACAGGGTCCGGGGAGCTGTTTTTT; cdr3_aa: CAGRTGSGELFF
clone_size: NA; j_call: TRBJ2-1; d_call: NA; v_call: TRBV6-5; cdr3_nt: TGTGCCAGCAGCGGGACACCTAACAATGAGCAGTTCTTC; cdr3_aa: CASSGTPNNEQFF
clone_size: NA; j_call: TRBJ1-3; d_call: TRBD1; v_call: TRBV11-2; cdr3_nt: TGTGCCAGCAGCGCGCAGGGGGCTGGGGGAAACACCATATATTTT; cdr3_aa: CASSAQGAGGNTIYF
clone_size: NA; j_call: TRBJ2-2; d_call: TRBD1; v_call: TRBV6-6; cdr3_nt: TGTGCCAGCAGTTACTCAGGGGGCAGCACCGGGGAGCTGTTTTTT; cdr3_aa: CASSYSGGSTGELFF
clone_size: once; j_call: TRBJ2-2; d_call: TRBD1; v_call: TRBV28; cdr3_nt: TGTGCCAGCACCATCAGACAGGGGAGACAGGGTAACGCCGGGGAGCTGTTTTTT; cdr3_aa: CASTIRQGRQGNAGELFF
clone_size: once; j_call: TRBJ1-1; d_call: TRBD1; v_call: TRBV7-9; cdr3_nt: TGTGCCAGCAGCGACAGGGTCGGCACTGAAGCTTTCTTT; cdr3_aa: CASSDRVGTEAFF
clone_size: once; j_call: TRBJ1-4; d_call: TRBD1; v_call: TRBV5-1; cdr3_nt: TGCGCCAGCAGCTTGGGACAGGGAATAATTAATGAAAAACTGTTTTTT; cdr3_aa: CASSLGQGIINEKLFF
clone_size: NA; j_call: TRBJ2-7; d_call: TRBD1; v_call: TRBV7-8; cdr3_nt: TGTGCCAGCAGCTTAGCCGGGACAGCATCCTACGAGCAGTACTTC; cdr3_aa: CASSLAGTASYEQYF
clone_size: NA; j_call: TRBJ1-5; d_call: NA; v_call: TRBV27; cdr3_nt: TGTGCCAGCGGATCCTATGACGGCTACAATCAGCCCCAGCATTTT; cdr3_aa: CASGSYDGYNQPQHF
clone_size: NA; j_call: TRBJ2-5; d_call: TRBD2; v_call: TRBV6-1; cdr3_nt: TGTGCCAGCACCCTGACTAGCGGGAAGGAGACCCAGTACTTC; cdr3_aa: CASTLTSGKETQYF
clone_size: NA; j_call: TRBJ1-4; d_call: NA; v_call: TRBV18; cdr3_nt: TGTGCCAGCCGCGGGACGTTGAATGAAAAACTGTTTTTT; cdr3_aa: CASRGTLNEKLFF
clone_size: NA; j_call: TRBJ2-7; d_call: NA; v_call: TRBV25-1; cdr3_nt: TGTGCCAGCAGGAGGCAGGGTAATCTCTTATTC; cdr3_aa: CASRRQGNLLF
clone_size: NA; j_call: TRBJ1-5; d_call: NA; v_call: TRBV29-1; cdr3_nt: TGCAGTGCATACCAGGGATTCGATCAGCCCCAGCATTTT; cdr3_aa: CSAYQGFDQPQHF
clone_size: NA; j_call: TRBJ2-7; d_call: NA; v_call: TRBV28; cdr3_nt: TGTGCCAGCAGTAAACCGGGACTCAGCTCCTACGAGCAGTACTTC; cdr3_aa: CASSKPGLSSYEQYF
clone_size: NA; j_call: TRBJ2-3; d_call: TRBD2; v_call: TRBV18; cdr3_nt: TGTGCCAGCTCGCCTCTGGGACTAGCGGGTCGTATTAGCACAGATACGCAGTATTTT; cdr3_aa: CASSPLGLAGRISTDTQYF